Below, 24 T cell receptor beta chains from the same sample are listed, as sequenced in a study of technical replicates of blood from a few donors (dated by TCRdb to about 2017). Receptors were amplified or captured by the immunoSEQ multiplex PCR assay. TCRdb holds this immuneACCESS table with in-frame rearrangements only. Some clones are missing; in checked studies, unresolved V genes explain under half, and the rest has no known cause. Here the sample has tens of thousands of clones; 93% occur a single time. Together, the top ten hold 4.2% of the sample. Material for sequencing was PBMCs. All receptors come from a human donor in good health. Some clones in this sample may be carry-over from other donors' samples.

The CDR3 loop is CATSNQNRDRAFF. The CDR3 DNA sequence: TGTGCCACCAGCAACCAAAACCGGGATCGAGCTTTCTTT. This chain connects TRBV15 to TRBJ1-1, with D uncertain. Trimming pared 4 bases from V and 10 bases from J, leaving 16 bases between. Germline loops: CDR1 LNHNV, CDR2 YYDKDF (reference sequence). The CDR3 has 13 residues. The whole variable domain, filled in from reference TRBV15 and TRBJ1-1, reads DAMVIQNPRYQVTQFGKPVTLSCSQTLNHNVMYWYQQKSSQAPKLLFHYYDKDFNNEADTPDNFQSRRPNTSFCFLDIRSPGLGDTAMYLCATSNQNRDRAFFGQGTRLTVV.

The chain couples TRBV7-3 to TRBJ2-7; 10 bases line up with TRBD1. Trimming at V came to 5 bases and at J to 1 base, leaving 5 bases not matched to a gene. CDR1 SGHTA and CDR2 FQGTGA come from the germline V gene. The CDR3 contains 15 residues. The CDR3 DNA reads TGTGCCAGCAGCCCCGGACAGGGGGTGTCCTACGAGCAGTACTTC. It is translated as CASSPGQGVSYEQYF.

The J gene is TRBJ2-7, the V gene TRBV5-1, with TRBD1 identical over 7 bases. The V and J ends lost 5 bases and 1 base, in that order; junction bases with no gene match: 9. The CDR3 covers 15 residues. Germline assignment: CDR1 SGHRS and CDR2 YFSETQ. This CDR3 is CASSTRPGQSYEQYF. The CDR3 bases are TGCGCCAGCAGTACCAGGCCGGGACAGTCCTACGAGCAGTACTTC. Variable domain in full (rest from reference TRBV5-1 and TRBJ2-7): KAGVTQTPRYLIKTRGQQVTLSCSPISGHRSVSWYQQTPGQGLQFLFEYFSETQRNKGNFPGRFSGRQFSNSRSEMNVSTLELGDSALYLCASSTRPGQSYEQYFGPGTRLTVT.

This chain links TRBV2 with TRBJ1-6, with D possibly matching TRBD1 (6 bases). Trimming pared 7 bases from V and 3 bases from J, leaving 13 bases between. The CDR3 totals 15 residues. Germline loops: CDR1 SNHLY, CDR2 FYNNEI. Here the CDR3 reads CASTPMDSYNSPLHF. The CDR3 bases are TGTGCCAGCACACCTATGGACAGCTATAATTCACCCCTCCACTTT.

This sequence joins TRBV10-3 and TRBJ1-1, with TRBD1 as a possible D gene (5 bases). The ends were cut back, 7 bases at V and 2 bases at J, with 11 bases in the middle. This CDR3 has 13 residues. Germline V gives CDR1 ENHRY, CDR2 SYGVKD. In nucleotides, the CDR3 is TGTGCCATCACCACGACAGCTAACACTGAAGCTTTCTTT. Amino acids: CAITTTANTEAFF.

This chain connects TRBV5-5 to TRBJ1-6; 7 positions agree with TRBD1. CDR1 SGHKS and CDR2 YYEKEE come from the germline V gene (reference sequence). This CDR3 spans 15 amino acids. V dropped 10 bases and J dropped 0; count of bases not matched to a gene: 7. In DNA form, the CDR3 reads TGTGCCTCCAGGGGGGAGACCTCCTATAATTCACCCCTCCACTTT. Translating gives CASRGETSYNSPLHF.

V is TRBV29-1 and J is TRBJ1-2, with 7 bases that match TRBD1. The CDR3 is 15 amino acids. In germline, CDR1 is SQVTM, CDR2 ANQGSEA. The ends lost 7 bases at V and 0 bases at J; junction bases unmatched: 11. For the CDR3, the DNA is TGCAGCGCCCAAGGGGGCATAAACACTAACTATGGCTACACCTTC. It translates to CSAQGGINTNYGYTF.

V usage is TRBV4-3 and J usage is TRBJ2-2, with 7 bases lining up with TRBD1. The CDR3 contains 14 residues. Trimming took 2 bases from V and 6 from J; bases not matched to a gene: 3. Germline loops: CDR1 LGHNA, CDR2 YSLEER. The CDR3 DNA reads TGCGCCAGCAGCCAAACAGGGGACCCCGGGGAGCTGTTTTTT. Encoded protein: CASSQTGDPGELFF.

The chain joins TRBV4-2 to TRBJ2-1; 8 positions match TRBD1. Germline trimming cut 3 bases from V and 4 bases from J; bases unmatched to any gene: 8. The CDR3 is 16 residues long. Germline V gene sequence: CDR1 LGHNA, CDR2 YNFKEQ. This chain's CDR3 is CASSQRTGTGYNEQFF. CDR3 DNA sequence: TGTGCCAGCAGCCAGAGGACCGGGACAGGTTACAATGAGCAGTTCTTC.

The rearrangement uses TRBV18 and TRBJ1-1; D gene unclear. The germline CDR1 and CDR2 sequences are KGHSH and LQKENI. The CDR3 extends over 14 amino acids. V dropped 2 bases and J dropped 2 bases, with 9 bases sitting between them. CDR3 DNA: TGTGCCAGCTCACCATCCGGAGTTAACACTGAAGCTTTCTTT. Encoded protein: CASSPSGVNTEAFF.

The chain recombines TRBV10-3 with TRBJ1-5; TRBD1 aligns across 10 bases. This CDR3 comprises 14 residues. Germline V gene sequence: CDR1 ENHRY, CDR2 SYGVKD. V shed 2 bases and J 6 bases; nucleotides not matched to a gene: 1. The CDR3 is CAISEGTGAQPQHF. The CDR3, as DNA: TGTGCCATCAGTGAGGGGACAGGGGCTCAGCCCCAGCATTTT.

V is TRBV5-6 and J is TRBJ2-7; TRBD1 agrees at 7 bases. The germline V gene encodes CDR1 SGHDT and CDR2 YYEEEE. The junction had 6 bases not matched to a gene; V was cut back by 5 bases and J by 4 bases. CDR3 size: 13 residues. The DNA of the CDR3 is TGTGCCAGCAGTCTAGGGGGCTGGTACGAGCAGTACTTC. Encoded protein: CASSLGGWYEQYF.

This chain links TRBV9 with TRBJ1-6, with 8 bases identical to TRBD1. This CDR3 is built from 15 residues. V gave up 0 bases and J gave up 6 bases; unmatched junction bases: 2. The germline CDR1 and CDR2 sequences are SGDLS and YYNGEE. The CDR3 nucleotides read TGTGCCAGCAGCGTAGCAGGACAGGGTAATTCACCCCTCCACTTT. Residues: CASSVAGQGNSPLHF. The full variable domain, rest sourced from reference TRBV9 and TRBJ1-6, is DSGVTQTPKHLITATGQRVTLRCSPRSGDLSVYWYQQSLDQGLQFLIQYYNGEERAKGNILERFSAQQFPDLHSELNLSSLELGDSALYFCASSVAGQGNSPLHFGNGTRLTVT.

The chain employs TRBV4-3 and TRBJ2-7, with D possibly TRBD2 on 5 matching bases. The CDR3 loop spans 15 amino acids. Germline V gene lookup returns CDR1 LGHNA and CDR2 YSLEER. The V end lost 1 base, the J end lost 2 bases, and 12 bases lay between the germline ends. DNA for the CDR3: TGCGCCAGCAGCCAAGTAGTATCGGGGACCTACGAGCAGTACTTC. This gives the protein CASSQVVSGTYEQYF.

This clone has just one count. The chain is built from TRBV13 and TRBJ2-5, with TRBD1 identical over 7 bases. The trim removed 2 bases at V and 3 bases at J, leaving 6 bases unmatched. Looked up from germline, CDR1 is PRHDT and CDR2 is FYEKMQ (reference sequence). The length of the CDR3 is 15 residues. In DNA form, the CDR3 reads TGTGCCAGCAGCTTAAGGGGGCCGGTAAAAGAGACCCAGTACTTC. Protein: CASSLRGPVKETQYF.

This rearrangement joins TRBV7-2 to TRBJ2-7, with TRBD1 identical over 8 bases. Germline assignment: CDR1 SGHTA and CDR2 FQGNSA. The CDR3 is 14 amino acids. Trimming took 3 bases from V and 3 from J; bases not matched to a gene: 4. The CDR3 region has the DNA TGTGCCAGCAGCTTGCAGGGGGCGAACTACGAGCAGTACTTC. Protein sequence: CASSLQGANYEQYF.

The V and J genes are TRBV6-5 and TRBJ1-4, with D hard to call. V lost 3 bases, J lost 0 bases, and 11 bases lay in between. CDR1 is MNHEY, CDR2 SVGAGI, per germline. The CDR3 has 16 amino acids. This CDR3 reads CASSYYAVATNEKLFF. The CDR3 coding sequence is TGTGCCAGCAGTTATTATGCGGTGGCAACTAATGAAAAACTGTTTTTT.

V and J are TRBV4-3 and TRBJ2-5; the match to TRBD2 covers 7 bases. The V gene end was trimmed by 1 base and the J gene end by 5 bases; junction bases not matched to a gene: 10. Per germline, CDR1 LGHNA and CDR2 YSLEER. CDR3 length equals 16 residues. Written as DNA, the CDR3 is TGCGCCAGCAGCCAAGTGGGAGGGGTGGGTCGGGAGACCCAGTACTTC. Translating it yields CASSQVGGVGRETQYF.

The CDR3 loop is CASSLTTGGWGDEQYF. The CDR3 bases are TGTGCCAGCAGCTTGACCACAGGGGGTTGGGGAGACGAGCAGTACTTC. This chain joins TRBV7-9 and TRBJ2-7; TRBD1 matches at 8 bases. V lost 3 bases to trimming and J lost 5 bases; unmatched junction nucleotides: 12. Germline loops: CDR1 SEHNR, CDR2 FQNEAQ (reference sequence). The CDR3 spans 16 residues.

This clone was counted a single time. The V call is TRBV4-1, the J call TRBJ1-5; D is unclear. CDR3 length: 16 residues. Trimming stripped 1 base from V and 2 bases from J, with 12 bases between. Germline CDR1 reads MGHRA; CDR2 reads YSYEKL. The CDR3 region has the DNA TGCGCCAGCAGCCAAGGAGGAATAATGGGCAATCAGCCCCAGCATTTT. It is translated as CASSQGGIMGNQPQHF.

Here the CDR3 DNA reads TGTGCCAGCAGCATTAGCGGGAATCGGGAGCAGTTCTTC. It codes for CASSISGNREQFF. The rearrangement links TRBV7-7 to TRBJ2-1, with 8 positions matching TRBD2. CDR3 size: 13 residues. V was clipped by 5 bases and J by 10 bases; unmatched bases: 7. Per germline, CDR1 SSHAT and CDR2 FNYEAQ (reference sequence).

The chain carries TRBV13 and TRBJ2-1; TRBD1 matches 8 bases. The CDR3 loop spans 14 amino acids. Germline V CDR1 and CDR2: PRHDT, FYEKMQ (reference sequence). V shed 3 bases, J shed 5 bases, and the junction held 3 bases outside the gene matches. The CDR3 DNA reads TGTGCCAGCAGCTTTGGACAGGGAGACAATGAGCAGTTCTTC. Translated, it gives CASSFGQGDNEQFF.

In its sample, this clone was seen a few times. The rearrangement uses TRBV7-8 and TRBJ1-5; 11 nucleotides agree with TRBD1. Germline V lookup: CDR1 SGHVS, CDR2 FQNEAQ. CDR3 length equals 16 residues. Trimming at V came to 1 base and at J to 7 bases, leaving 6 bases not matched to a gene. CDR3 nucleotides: TGTGCCAGCAGCTTAGTGGACAGGGGGCTGGGGCAGCCCCAGCATTTT. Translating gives CASSLVDRGLGQPQHF.

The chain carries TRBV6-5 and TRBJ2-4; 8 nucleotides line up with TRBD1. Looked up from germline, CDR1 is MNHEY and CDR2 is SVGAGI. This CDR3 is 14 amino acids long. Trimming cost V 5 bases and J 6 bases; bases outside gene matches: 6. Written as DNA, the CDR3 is TGTGCCAGCAGTACCAGGGGGCCTGGAAACATTCAGTACTTC. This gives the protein CASSTRGPGNIQYF.